What follows is one TCR beta chain and its context. Its target is unknown. The CDR3 runs 14 residues. Looked up from germline, CDR1 is GTSNPN and CDR2 is SVGIG (reference sequence). Losses at the gene ends were 1 base for V and 3 bases for J; bases not matched to a gene: 2. The sample is drawn from a study of cytomegalovirus exposure and HLA in healthy donors. Broader study findings: Sequencing likely caused a cluster of highly shared sequence variants. At a 0.05 false discovery rate, a later analysis found about 17,000 TCR beta sequences to be associated with HLA alleles.

The PCR was carried out with 60 Vbeta primers and 13 Jbeta primers. Method: immunoSEQ multiplex PCR; TCRdb's copy keeps in-frame clones and lacks some. The repertoire holds 100,000 to 140,000 clones, with 65% to 80% as singletons. The rearrangement uses TRBV30 and TRBJ1-2, with 10 positions matching TRBD1. This clonotype was obtained from a male donor in good health and CMV-seronegative. The specimen sequenced was PBMCs. The CDR3 loop reads CAWSAGTGDYGYTF. The CDR3 DNA reads TGTGCCTGGAGTGCCGGGACAGGGGACTATGGCTACACCTTC.